This T cell receptor (beta chain) stems from a study of esophageal squamous cell carcinoma under preoperative chemotherapy. Looking at the study overall: Both tumor-infiltrating lymphocytes and peripheral blood T cells were profiled.

The study, taken as a whole, reports: Post-treatment tumor-infiltrating lymphocytes appeared partly derived from peripheral T cells migrating into the tumor. Abundant clones tended to shrink rather than expand after paclitaxel-nedaplatin. Chemotherapy was followed by significantly higher TCR diversity in peripheral T cells only, not tumor-infiltrating lymphocytes.

TCRdb re-derived calls from the PCR reads in MiXCR, one entry per CDR3 protein. The sample gives about 9,000 distinct CDR3 sequences, over 40% of which show up once; approximately 15% is in the top ten. The time point here: after preoperative PTX-NDP chemotherapy. The CDR3 runs to 13 residues. V was trimmed by 0 bases and J by 10 bases, leaving 10 bases between them. Germline loops: CDR1 SGHTA, CDR2 FQGNSA. This clonotype was picked up many times. Its antigen is currently unknown. The source of this sequence is a human donor with esophageal squamous cell carcinoma. The donor label of this sample is uncertain. The material was obtained from a patient given preoperative chemotherapy. The rearrangement uses TRBV7-2 and TRBJ2-1; unclear D gene. CDR3 amino acids: CASSLAIDREQFF. CDR3 nucleotide sequence: TGTGCCAGCAGCTTAGCGATAGATCGCGAGCAGTTCTTC.